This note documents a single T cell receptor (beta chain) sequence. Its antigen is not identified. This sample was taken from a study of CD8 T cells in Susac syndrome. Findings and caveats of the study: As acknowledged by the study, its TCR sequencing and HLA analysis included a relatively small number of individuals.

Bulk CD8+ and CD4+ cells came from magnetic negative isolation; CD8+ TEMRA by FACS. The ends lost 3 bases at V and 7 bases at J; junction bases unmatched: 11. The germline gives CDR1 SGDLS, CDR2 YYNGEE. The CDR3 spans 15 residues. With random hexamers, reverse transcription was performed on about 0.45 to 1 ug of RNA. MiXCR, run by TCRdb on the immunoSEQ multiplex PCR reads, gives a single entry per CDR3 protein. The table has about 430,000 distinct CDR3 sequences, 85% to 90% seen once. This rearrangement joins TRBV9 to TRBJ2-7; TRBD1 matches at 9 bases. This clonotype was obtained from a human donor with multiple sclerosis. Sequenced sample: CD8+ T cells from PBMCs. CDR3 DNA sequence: TGTGCCAGCAGCGATCCGGGACAGGGTCAAGAAGAGCAGTACTTC. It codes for CASSDPGQGQEEQYF.